Shown below are 32 T cell receptor beta chains from a single sample sequenced in a study of synovial regulatory T cells in juvenile arthritis. Generated by immunoSEQ multiplex PCR, the TCRdb table keeps only in-frame clones and is missing some. The table lists about 10,000 clones. Sequenced sample: Treg cells from blood. Documented subset: remaining (HLA-DR-negative) circulating blood Treg cells. These receptors were obtained from a donor aged 2 to 35 with juvenile idiopathic arthritis.

The chain recombines TRBV10-3 with TRBJ1-2; TCRdb gives TRBD1 as the D gene, but with no DNA this cannot be confirmed. The V gene's germline CDR1 is ENHRY and CDR2 SYGVKD. The CDR3 contains 13 residues. The nucleotide record is missing. CDR3 in amino acids: CAISEIAGGGYTF.

The chain has TRBV19 and TRBJ1-6; TCRdb proposes TRBD1, but this gene call is untestable without DNA. Per germline, CDR1 LNHDA and CDR2 SQIVND (reference sequence). This CDR3 is 12 amino acids long. No DNA is given. The CDR3: CASGHLFSPLHF.

The rearrangement joins TRBV10-3 to TRBJ2-7; there is no DNA to check the TCRdb D call of TRBD2. The germline gives CDR1 ENHRY, CDR2 SYGVKD. There are 16 residues in the CDR3. The protein alone is recorded here. The CDR3 sequence is CAIRGLAGPSSYEQYF.

The chain carries TRBV12-5 and TRBJ2-2; TCRdb's assignment of TRBD2 cannot be checked, as there is no DNA. The CDR3 has 18 residues. The record lacks a DNA sequence. Germline V gene sequence: CDR1 LGHNT, CDR2 FRNRAP. The CDR3 here is CASGLTLAPGVYTGELFF.

The chain uses TRBV5-4 and TRBJ1-2. CDR3 size: 12 residues. Only the protein sequence is given. Germline V lookup: CDR1 SGHNT, CDR2 YYREEE (reference sequence). This CDR3 reads CASSLVGYGYTF.

V and J are TRBV11-3 and TRBJ2-1; the D call from TCRdb, TRBD1, cannot be confirmed without DNA. In germline, CDR1 is SGHNT, CDR2 YENEEA. This CDR3 region has 16 residues. No DNA has been recorded. CDR3 region: CASSPTGGSWDNEQFF.

The genes are TRBV10-1 and TRBJ1-2. Germline CDR1 WNHNN, CDR2 SYGVQD (reference sequence). The CDR3 extends over 13 amino acids. No DNA has been recorded. The CDR3 sequence is CASSDRVGYGYTF.

This sequence joins TRBV6-5 and TRBJ2-7. This CDR3 is 12 amino acids long. No DNA accompanies this entry. Germline V gives CDR1 MNHEY, CDR2 SVGAGI. The CDR3 here is CASSYSGGEQYF.

This chain joins TRBV6-6 and TRBJ2-4; TCRdb's D call, TRBD2, is unchecked because there is no DNA. CDR3 length equals 15 residues. No nucleotide data were recorded. Germline CDR1 and CDR2: MNHNY and SVGAGI (reference sequence). The CDR3 sequence: CASSSIAGGVNIQYF.

This chain links TRBV6-1 with TRBJ1-2. Germline V gene sequence: CDR1 MNHNS, CDR2 SASEGT. This CDR3 region has 13 residues. No DNA accompanies this entry. The CDR3 protein is CASSGLSNYGYTF.

The chain employs TRBV11-2 and TRBJ1-1. Germline-derived CDR1 and CDR2 are SGHAT and FQNNGV. The CDR3 contains 14 residues. Only the protein is available. CDR3 in amino acids: CASSLGPANTEAFF.

The chain joins TRBV18 to TRBJ2-1; no DNA is available, so the TRBD1 call from TCRdb remains unchecked. CDR3 size: 13 residues. No DNA was logged. Germline CDR1 is KGHSH and CDR2 is LQKENI. The CDR3 loop reads CASSPTAYNEQFF. Based on the CDR3 plus reference TRBV18 and TRBJ2-1, the full variable domain is NAGVMQNPRHLVRRRGQEARLRCSPMKGHSHVYWYRQLPEEGLKFMVYLQKENIIDESGMPKERFSAEFPKEGPSILRIQQVVRGDSAAYFCASSPTAYNEQFFGPGTRLTVL.

The chain joins TRBV7-8 to TRBJ1-1; TCRdb indicates TRBD1, and absent DNA this call remains unverified. The germline V gene has CDR1 SGHVS and CDR2 FQNEAQ. This CDR3 comprises 12 residues. No DNA is given. This chain's CDR3 is CASSLARGEAFF.

The genes are TRBV4-1 and TRBJ1-3. The CDR3 is 14 amino acids. The coding DNA is unavailable. The germline CDR1 and CDR2 sequences are MGHRA and YSYEKL. CDR3 protein: CASNDRTSGNTIYF.

V usage is TRBV6-1 and J usage is TRBJ1-2; with no DNA, the TCRdb D assignment of TRBD1 cannot be verified. The CDR3 sequence is 12 residues long. No DNA is recorded. The germline V gene encodes CDR1 MNHNS and CDR2 SASEGT. The chain's CDR3 is CASRRWTGGYTF.

The chain employs TRBV18 and TRBJ1-4. CDR1 and CDR2 (germline): KGHSH, LQKENI. The CDR3 is made up of 14 amino acids. No DNA is recorded. The CDR3 loop reads CASSPSLSNEKLFF.

The genes are TRBV6-1 and TRBJ2-1. Per germline, CDR1 MNHNS and CDR2 SASEGT. CDR3 length equals 13 residues. No DNA sequence was recorded. The CDR3 reads CASSEFPYNEQFF.

V usage is TRBV6-1 and J usage is TRBJ2-2. This CDR3 is 14 amino acids long. A DNA sequence was not provided. Germline CDR1 reads MNHNS; CDR2 reads SASEGT. The CDR3 sequence: CASRVGWGTGELFF.

The chain recombines TRBV4-1 with TRBJ1-3. From germline, CDR1 is MGHRA and CDR2 YSYEKL. The CDR3 covers 17 residues. The protein alone is recorded here. CDR3 amino acids: CASSQGWGREAGNTIYF.

J is TRBJ1-1 and V is TRBV4-1; without DNA, the TCRdb call of TRBD1 cannot be checked. Germline lookup yields CDR1 MGHRA and CDR2 YSYEKL. The CDR3 is 13 residues long. No DNA accompanies this entry. This chain's CDR3 is CASSQRTGAEAFF.

V and J are TRBV4-1 and TRBJ2-7; without DNA, the TCRdb call of TRBD2 cannot be checked. This CDR3 contains 15 residues. DNA is not on record. Germline V lookup: CDR1 MGHRA, CDR2 YSYEKL. The CDR3 sequence is CASSRPGNSPYEQYF.

The chain couples TRBV18 to TRBJ2-3; the D gene TCRdb calls, TRBD1, cannot be checked with no DNA. CDR1 and CDR2 from the germline V gene are KGHSH and LQKENI. The CDR3 is 14 amino acids. Only the protein sequence is given. CDR3 sequence reads: CASSSQGLRDTQYF.

The V call is TRBV20-1, the J call TRBJ1-2; TCRdb's D call of TRBD1 is untestable without DNA. CDR3 size: 11 residues. Only the protein is available. Per the germline V gene, CDR1 is DFQATT and CDR2 is SNEGSKA (reference sequence). CDR3 sequence reads: CSAWDRGGYTF.

This chain links TRBV10-3 with TRBJ1-2; the TCRdb call, TRBD1, lacks DNA for checking. Germline values: CDR1 ENHRY, CDR2 SYGVKD. The CDR3 is made up of 14 amino acids. No DNA appears here. This CDR3 reads CAISPGQGSYGYTF.

The chain joins TRBV5-6 to TRBJ1-5. The length of the CDR3 is 16 residues. Only the protein sequence is given. Germline-derived CDR1 and CDR2 are SGHDT and YYEEEE. This chain's CDR3 is CASSFGPAGGNQPQHF.

The CDR3 sequence: CASSPGTGGIGEAFF. The gene calls are TRBV6-1 and TRBJ1-1; checking the TCRdb D call of TRBD1 is not possible without DNA. Germline CDR1 and CDR2: MNHNS and SASEGT. The CDR3 totals 15 residues. Only the protein sequence is given.

J is TRBJ2-1 and V is TRBV4-1; no DNA is available, so the TRBD2 call from TCRdb remains unchecked. The CDR3 loop spans 14 amino acids. There is no recorded DNA. Germline CDR1 is MGHRA and CDR2 is YSYEKL. This chain's CDR3 is CASSHWTSGDEQFF.

The chain joins TRBV10-3 to TRBJ2-1. Germline-derived CDR1 and CDR2 are ENHRY and SYGVKD. The CDR3 is 14 amino acids. The DNA sequence is not available. CDR3 amino acids: CASGGREFYDEQFF.

The chain combines TRBV19 with TRBJ1-1; TCRdb's D gene call, TRBD1, goes unchecked for lack of DNA. The germline V gene encodes CDR1 LNHDA and CDR2 SQIVND (reference sequence). This CDR3 has 12 residues. A DNA sequence was not provided. CDR3: CASSIQGLGAFF.

V usage is TRBV11-2 and J usage is TRBJ2-5; there is no DNA to check the TCRdb D call of TRBD1. CDR1 is SGHAT and CDR2 is FQNNGV in the germline V gene. There are 12 residues in the CDR3. The DNA is not on file. CDR3 region: CASSNRGYEQYF.

The chain recombines TRBV5-4 with TRBJ2-7; checking the TCRdb D call of TRBD1 is not possible without DNA. CDR1 and CDR2 from the germline V gene are SGHNT and YYREEE (reference sequence). The CDR3 runs to 14 residues. The DNA is not on file. This CDR3 reads CASRRTDSSYEQYF.

This rearrangement joins TRBV19 to TRBJ2-5; TCRdb's assignment of TRBD2 cannot be checked, as there is no DNA. This CDR3 has 11 amino acids. No nucleotide data were recorded. The V gene's germline CDR1 is LNHDA and CDR2 SQIVND (reference sequence). This chain's CDR3 is CASSISETQYF.